A single sample gave rise to the 7 T cell receptor beta chains below, sequenced in a study of blood T cell repertoires in COVID-19. Assay used: immunoSEQ multiplex PCR; TCRdb lists only in-frame clones, some missing. The table records 350,000 to 400,000 clones, 80% to 90% of them present only once. The specimen was PBMCs or T cells enriched from blood (not recorded which). The origin of the receptors is a middle-aged man in a cohort exposed to, infected with or recovered from COVID-19 (not recorded which).

On this clone itself: The junction shows a germline mismatch at one end, possibly a read error. J is TRBJ2-7 and V is TRBV11-2, with 7 bases aligning to TRBD2. CDR1 SGHAT and CDR2 FQNNGV come from the germline V gene. The CDR3 is made up of 14 amino acids. The CDR3 loop reads CASSLDRLGGGGDF. DNA of the CDR3: TGTGCCAGCAGCTTAGACCGCCTCGGAGGCGGGGGAGACTTC.

The V gene is TRBV28, the J gene TRBJ2-7; 10 positions agree with TRBD2. The CDR3 is 14 residues long. V shed 3 bases and J 7 bases; nucleotides not matched to a gene: 6. Per the germline V gene, CDR1 is MDHEN and CDR2 is SYDVKM. The CDR3: CASSFLAGDREQYF. DNA of the CDR3: TGTGCCAGCAGTTTCCTAGCGGGAGATAGAGAGCAGTACTTC.

V gene TRBV3-1 (or the pseudogene TRBV3-2) combines with J gene TRBJ2-7, with a tentative D call TRBD1 (5 bases). The V end was cut by 3 bases, the J end by 6 bases, with 12 bases between. This CDR3 spans 13 amino acids. Germline CDR1 LGHDT, CDR2 YNNKEL (reference sequence). CDR3 loop: CASSQADRGEQYF. In DNA form, the CDR3 reads TGTGCCAGCAGCCAGGCCGATAGGGGCGAGCAGTACTTC.

The chain combines TRBV4-2 with TRBJ1-4; the match to TRBD1 covers 7 bases. With V trimmed by 1 base and J by 8 bases, 4 bases remained unmatched. Germline V lookup: CDR1 LGHNA, CDR2 YNFKEQ. The CDR3 sequence is 14 residues long. CDR3 in DNA: TGTGCCAGCAGCCAAGTTTCGGACAGGGAAAAACTGTTTTTT. It yields the protein CASSQVSDREKLFF.

V and J are TRBV18 and TRBJ2-7; 11 bases match TRBD2. Trimming took 6 bases from V and 5 from J; bases not matched to a gene: 9. The CDR3 extends over 15 amino acids. CDR1 and CDR2 from the germline V gene are KGHSH and LQKENI. The CDR3 nucleotides are TGTGCCAGCTCCCCCACTAGCGGGGGAGACCACGAGCAGTACTTC. Its translation is CASSPTSGGDHEQYF.

V usage is TRBV5-5 and J usage is TRBJ2-1, with TRBD1 matching over 9 bases. The V gene end was trimmed by 4 bases and the J gene end by 3 bases; junction bases not matched to a gene: 2. Germline-derived CDR1 and CDR2 are SGHKS and YYEKEE (reference sequence). This CDR3 spans 14 amino acids. The CDR3 DNA reads as TGTGCCAGCAGCCGGACAGGGGACTACAATGAGCAGTTCTTC. Translated, it gives CASSRTGDYNEQFF.

The chain employs TRBV27 and TRBJ2-7; 8 bases line up with TRBD2. V lost 10 bases and J lost 6; bases outside the gene matches: 14. The CDR3 extends over 14 amino acids. CDR1 MNHEY and CDR2 SMNVEV come from the germline V gene (reference sequence). CDR3 sequence: CATLRAGGTGEQYF. Here the CDR3 DNA reads TGTGCCACCCTCAGGGCGGGAGGAACTGGCGAGCAGTACTTC.